This T cell receptor beta chain came from a study of shared clonotypes between healthy human individuals. The repertoire was sequenced with immunoSEQ multiplex PCR; TCRdb's copy has only in-frame clones and lacks some. The data contain about 520,000 clones, 81% of them singletons. The CDR3 sequence is 13 residues long. Trimming left V 9 bases short and J 0 bases short, with 9 bases between. The germline V gene encodes CDR1 ENHRY and CDR2 SYGVKD. The sequencing input was PBMCs. The sequence was collected from a woman aged 35 to 49 in good health. Some clones in this sample may be carry-over from other donors' samples. This chain uses TRBV10-3 with TRBJ1-3, with D unclear. For the CDR3, the DNA is TGTGCCATTACAGCGAACTCTGGAAACACCATATATTTT. This encodes CAITANSGNTIYF.